A selection of T cell receptor beta chains follows, all from one sample in a study of patients and donors after allogeneic stem cell transplantation. TCRdb independently ran MiXCR on the RT-PCR reads; one entry per CDR3 protein. This table has 390,000 or so distinct CDR3 sequences, 16% appearing once. The sample was blood, either unsorted or a sorted T cell fraction (not recorded which). The origin of the receptors is a human donor who was either an allogeneic HSCT recipient or a stem cell or donor lymphocyte infusion donor (not recorded which). It is not recorded whose cells these are; they may come from a transplant donor. CDR3s include the opening cysteine and the closing phenylalanine or tryptophan. Each record gives: V gene, J gene, clone size, D gene, CDR3 protein, CDR3 DNA. A D gene is named only where the DNA matches it firmly. Size tells how often a clone was seen (once, few, many) or the class of an expanded clone, and some rows leave it out.

TRBV7-2	TRBJ2-1	.	.	CASRPLADEQFF	TGTGCCAGCAGGCCTTTAGCGGATGAGCAGTTCTTC
TRBV4-1	TRBJ2-2	.	TRBD1	CASSQVVWTGPARELFF	TGCGCCAGCAGCCAAGTGGTATGGACAGGGCCTGCCCGGGAGCTGTTTTTT
TRBV5-1	TRBJ2-7	few	.	CASSSPAVAESSYEQYF	TGCGCCAGCAGCTCCCCGGCGGTAGCGGAAAGCTCCTACGAGCAGTACTTC
TRBV7-7	TRBJ2-2	.	.	CASSEGPSFGELFF	TGTGCCAGCAGTGAGGGGCCGAGTTTCGGGGAGCTGTTTTTT
TRBV6-5	TRBJ2-7	.	.	CASSYSRGVSYEQYF	TGTGCCAGCAGTTACTCCAGGGGAGTCTCCTACGAGCAGTACTTC
TRBV29-1	TRBJ2-3	few	TRBD2	CSVDWRGGTQYF	TGCAGCGTTGATTGGCGGGGGGGCACGCAGTATTTT
TRBV6-2/TRBV6-3	TRBJ1-2	few	.	CASCTRTANYGYTF	TGTGCCAGCTGCACTAGGACAGCTAACTATGGCTACACCTTC
TRBV7-9	TRBJ1-2	.	.	CASSVDRFF	TGTGCCAGCAGCGTCGACAGGTTCTTC
TRBV5-1	TRBJ2-5	few	TRBD2	CASSYVLAGGETQYF	TGCGCCAGCAGCTACGTACTAGCGGGAGGAGAGACCCAGTACTTC
TRBV21-1	TRBJ1-2	.	.	CASTPVGHFNYGYTF	TGTGCCAGCACCCCGGTGGGGCATTTTAACTATGGCTACACCTTC